These 19 T cell receptor beta chains were sequenced from one sample in a study of blood T cell repertoires in COVID-19. Data came from immunoSEQ multiplex PCR; TCRdb stores just in-frame clones and leaves some out. The repertoire holds some 240,000 clones, approximately 86% seen once, with roughly 3.5% in the top ten. Source material: PBMCs or T cells enriched from blood (not recorded which). The receptors were sampled from a woman aged 40 to 50 with acute COVID-19.

V usage is TRBV3-1 (or the pseudogene TRBV3-2) and J usage is TRBJ2-1, with 9 nucleotides matching TRBD1. Germline CDR1 is LGHDT and CDR2 is YNNKEL (reference sequence). With 4 bases clipped from V and 0 bases from J, the junction kept 7 bases outside the gene matches. The CDR3 has 17 residues. For the CDR3, the DNA is TGTGCCAGCAGCCCGCGGGGGACAGGGAGCTCCTACAATGAGCAGTTCTTC. Translation gives CASSPRGTGSSYNEQFF.

The chain joins TRBV18 to TRBJ2-7; tentatively, D is TRBD2 (6 bases). The CDR3 runs 14 residues. Between the trimmed V and J ends, which lost 5 bases and 7 bases, there was a span of 18 bases. Germline assignment: CDR1 KGHSH and CDR2 LQKENI. CDR3: CASSFPGTAGEQYF. CDR3 nucleotides: TGTGCCAGCTCATTTCCCGGGACCGCGGGGGAGCAGTACTTC.

The V gene is TRBV6-5, the J gene TRBJ2-5; weak D call: TRBD1 (6 bases). With 6 bases removed from V and 2 bases from J, the gap between germline ends came to 10 bases. The germline gives CDR1 MNHEY, CDR2 SVGAGI. The CDR3 is 13 residues long. Written as DNA, the CDR3 is TGTGCCAGCAGAACAACAGGGCAAGAGACCCAGTACTTC. This encodes CASRTTGQETQYF.

Only a few counts were recorded for this clone. The chain combines TRBV5-1 with TRBJ1-1, with TRBD1 as a possible D gene (6 bases). The V gene's germline CDR1 is SGHRS and CDR2 YFSETQ. This CDR3 is built from 15 residues. Trimming took 4 bases from V and 2 from J, leaving 15 bases between them. DNA for the CDR3: TGCGCCAGCAGCGCCCTTACAGGGACCAACACTGAAGCTTTCTTT. Its protein product is CASSALTGTNTEAFF.

J is TRBJ2-7 and V is TRBV11-3; 9 bases map to TRBD2. Germline V CDR1 and CDR2: SGHNT, YENEEA. The V segment lost 5 bases and the J segment 2 bases; nucleotides outside the gene matches: 10. This CDR3 spans 16 amino acids. The CDR3 sequence is CASSPRAGGSPYEQYF. As DNA, the CDR3 is TGTGCCAGCAGCCCCAGAGCGGGAGGCTCTCCCTACGAGCAGTACTTC.

The chain carries TRBV6-5 and TRBJ1-1; no clear D. The CDR3 spans 12 residues. Germline V CDR1 and CDR2: MNHEY, SVGAGI. The V gene lost 4 bases and the J gene lost 4 bases, with 7 bases spanning the gap. CDR3 in DNA: TGTGCCAGCAGTTCCCTAAGCACTGAAGCTTTCTTT. Encoded protein: CASSSLSTEAFF.

This sequence joins TRBV11-3 and TRBJ2-2, with 7 bases identical to TRBD2. The CDR3 runs 17 residues. Germline CDR1 is SGHNT and CDR2 is YENEEA. V was clipped by 5 bases and J by 3 bases; unmatched bases: 12. Here the CDR3 reads CASSSPGLVGDTGELFF. DNA of the CDR3: TGTGCCAGCAGCAGCCCCGGACTAGTCGGCGACACCGGGGAGCTGTTTTTT.

This chain connects TRBV27 to TRBJ2-1; TRBD2 matches at 9 bases. CDR1 MNHEY and CDR2 SMNVEV come from the germline V gene (reference sequence). The CDR3 runs to 14 residues. The J segment lost 4 bases and the V segment lost 5 bases, leaving 3 bases of the junction unmatched. The CDR3 spells CASSASGVYNEQFF. In DNA, the CDR3 is TGTGCCAGCAGTGCTAGCGGGGTGTACAATGAGCAGTTCTTC.

Notes on this clone: The sample holds other DNA sequences that translate to the same CDR3. The chain combines TRBV4-1 with TRBJ1-2; D is possibly TRBD1 (6 bases). From germline, CDR1 is MGHRA and CDR2 YSYEKL. CDR3 length equals 15 residues. The V end was cut by 0 bases, the J end by 4 bases, with 12 bases between. In DNA form, the CDR3 reads TGCGCCAGCAGCCAAGATAGACAGGCCACCTATGGCTACACCTTC. Protein product: CASSQDRQATYGYTF.

The rearrangement joins TRBV11-2 to TRBJ2-7, with a weak D call TRBD1 (8 bases). The length of the CDR3 is 16 residues. The V gene lost 4 bases and the J gene lost 1 base, with 17 bases spanning the gap. The germline V gene has CDR1 SGHAT and CDR2 FQNNGV. The CDR3 DNA follows: TGTGCCAGCAGCTGGACGACAGGGGAGGGTTCCTACGAGCAGTACTTC. Translation: CASSWTTGEGSYEQYF.

The gene calls are TRBV28 and TRBJ2-2, with 7 bases aligning to TRBD1. V lost 3 bases to trimming and J lost 7 bases; unmatched junction nucleotides: 5. This CDR3 has 14 residues. From germline, CDR1 is MDHEN and CDR2 SYDVKM. The CDR3 region is CASSLGQKGGELFF. The CDR3 DNA reads TGTGCCAGCAGTTTGGGACAGAAAGGCGGGGAGCTGTTTTTT.

V usage is TRBV5-6 and J usage is TRBJ1-2; weak D call: TRBD1 (6 bases). V was trimmed by 4 bases and J by 6 bases, leaving 10 bases between them. The germline V gene encodes CDR1 SGHDT and CDR2 YYEEEE. This CDR3 has 12 residues. The CDR3: CASSHRQDGYTF. CDR3 coding DNA: TGTGCCAGCAGCCATAGACAGGATGGCTACACCTTC.

V gene TRBV18 combines with J gene TRBJ1-4, with TRBD1 matching 9 bases. The germline V gene encodes CDR1 KGHSH and CDR2 LQKENI. This CDR3 region has 15 residues. V was clipped by 4 bases and J by 4 bases; unmatched bases: 4. In nucleotides, the CDR3 is TGTGCCAGCTCACGTTCGGGACAGGGTAATGAAAAACTGTTTTTT. Protein sequence: CASSRSGQGNEKLFF.

The V call is TRBV12-5, the J call TRBJ1-5, with D possibly matching TRBD1 (5 bases). Per germline, CDR1 LGHNT and CDR2 FRNRAP. This CDR3 region has 14 residues. Trimming removed 6 bases from V and 6 bases from J, with 15 bases in between. The CDR3 protein is CASGPLTETQPQHF. The CDR3 DNA reads as TGTGCTAGTGGCCCTCTGACAGAGACTCAGCCCCAGCATTTT.

This chain joins TRBV5-5 and TRBJ1-6; D is ambiguous. CDR1 and CDR2 from the germline V gene are SGHKS and YYEKEE (reference sequence). V lost 3 bases, J lost 0 bases, and 13 bases lay in between. The CDR3 has 17 residues. The CDR3 DNA reads as TGTGCCAGCAGCTGGGCCGGGGAAAGCTCCTATAATTCACCCCTCCACTTT. This encodes CASSWAGESSYNSPLHF.

CDR3 bases: TGTGCCAGCAGCTTAGCCGGACTAGCGGGAAAGAATGAGCAGTTCTTC. Amino acid sequence: CASSLAGLAGKNEQFF. The rearrangement links TRBV7-9 to TRBJ2-1, with TRBD2 matching 12 bases. This CDR3 is 16 amino acids long. Germline values: CDR1 SEHNR, CDR2 FQNEAQ (reference sequence). Unmatched junction bases numbered 4, after V lost 0 bases and J lost 7 bases.

This clone was picked up one time. The genes are TRBV12-3 or TRBV12-4 and TRBJ2-7; weak D call: TRBD2 (6 bases). The V and J ends lost 4 bases and 6 bases respectively, with 13 bases between them. The CDR3 is made up of 13 amino acids. This CDR3 is CASSWGDLTEQYF. In nucleotides, the CDR3 is TGTGCCAGCAGTTGGGGGGATTTGACCGAGCAGTACTTC.

The rearrangement uses TRBV4-2 and TRBJ2-1; no clear D gene. The germline gives CDR1 LGHNA, CDR2 YNFKEQ. V was cut by 4 bases and J by 8 bases, with 12 bases left in between. This CDR3 contains 13 residues. CDR3 sequence reads: CASSPNSADEQFF. The CDR3, as DNA: TGTGCCAGCAGCCCAAATAGTGCGGATGAGCAGTTCTTC.

The chain carries TRBV7-2 and TRBJ2-1, with a tentative D call TRBD1 (6 bases). The ends were cut back, 5 bases at V and 1 base at J, with 12 bases in the middle. The CDR3 spans 15 residues. Germline V gives CDR1 SGHTA, CDR2 FQGNSA. In DNA form, the CDR3 reads TGTGCCAGCAGCCTATCGCAGGGGTCCTACAATGAGCAGTTCTTC. Encoded protein: CASSLSQGSYNEQFF. The full variable domain, completed using reference TRBV7-2 and TRBJ2-1, is GAGVSQSPSNKVTEKGKDVELRCDPISGHTALYWYRQSLGQGLEFLIYFQGNSAPDKSGLPSDRFSAERTGGSVSTLTIQRTQQEDSAVYLCASSLSQGSYNEQFFGPGTRLTVL.